These 14 T cell receptor beta chains were all obtained from the same sample, sequenced in a study of CD8 T cells in ankylosing spondylitis. Each CDR3 protein gets one entry after TCRdb re-called the 5' RACE reads with MiXCR. Of about 310,000 distinct CDR3 sequences detected, around 20% appear once; the ten largest clones hold roughly 3.6%. Specimen: blood, either unsorted or a sorted T cell fraction (not recorded which). These receptors came from a female donor with ankylosing spondylitis or in good health (not recorded which).

A few counts support this clonotype. This rearrangement joins TRBV7-2 to TRBJ1-2; D ambiguous. V shed 3 bases and J shed 4 bases, with 3 bases lying between them. CDR1 is SGHTA and CDR2 is FQGNSA in the germline V gene. This CDR3 is built from 11 residues. This CDR3 is CASSFSYGYTF. CDR3 nucleotides: TGTGCCAGCAGCTTTAGCTATGGCTACACCTTC.

The chain links TRBV5-1 to TRBJ2-1; no definite D call. Looked up from germline, CDR1 is SGHRS and CDR2 is YFSETQ. The CDR3 runs 14 residues. The V end was cut by 8 bases, the J end by 7 bases, with 19 bases between. The CDR3 reads CASKGPWTQNEQFF. The CDR3 coding sequence is TGCGCCAGTAAGGGCCCGTGGACGCAAAATGAGCAGTTCTTC.

Only a few counts were recorded for this clonotype. The gene calls are TRBV6-1 and TRBJ1-1; perhaps TRBD1 as D (5 bases). This CDR3 contains 13 residues. The V gene's germline CDR1 is MNHNS and CDR2 SASEGT. The V gene lost 7 bases and the J gene lost 0 bases, with 9 bases spanning the gap. In nucleotides, the CDR3 is TGTGCCAGCAAAGCAGGGATGAACACTGAAGCTTTCTTT. This sequence encodes CASKAGMNTEAFF.

This clonotype turned up a few times. The genes are TRBV5-8 and TRBJ2-1; D uncertain. Looked up from germline, CDR1 is SGHTS and CDR2 is YDEGEE. This CDR3 has 16 amino acids. With 0 bases removed from V and 0 bases from J, the gap between germline ends came to 10 bases. The CDR3 here is CASSLDLTFSYNEQFF. CDR3 coding DNA: TGTGCCAGCAGCTTGGACCTCACATTCTCCTACAATGAGCAGTTCTTC.

V usage is TRBV5-5 and J usage is TRBJ1-5; D is uncertain. V dropped 4 bases and J dropped 1 base, with 9 bases sitting between them. CDR3 length: 14 residues. Germline values: CDR1 SGHKS, CDR2 YYEKEE (reference sequence). DNA for the CDR3: TGTGCCAGCAGCGCAAGACCGAGCAATCAGCCCCAGCATTTT. Amino acid sequence: CASSARPSNQPQHF. The whole variable domain, filled in from reference TRBV5-5 and TRBJ1-5, reads DAGVTQSPTHLIKTRGQQVTLRCSPISGHKSVSWYQQVLGQGPQFIFQYYEKEERGRGNFPDRFSARQFPNYSSELNVNALLLGDSALYLCASSARPSNQPQHFGDGTRLSIL.

This clonotype was detected a few times. The chain carries TRBV6-5 and TRBJ2-1; TRBD1 or TRBD2 may be the D gene (5 bases each). V was shortened by 6 bases and J by 7 bases, with 10 bases between the two germline ends. This CDR3 has 12 amino acids. Looked up from germline, CDR1 is MNHEY and CDR2 is SVGAGI. The CDR3, as DNA: TGTGCCAGCAGCAGGGACGGGAATGAGCAGTTCTTC. It yields the protein CASSRDGNEQFF.

The chain recombines TRBV12-3 or TRBV12-4 with TRBJ2-7, with D possibly matching TRBD2 (5 bases). V was clipped by 3 bases and J by 4 bases, with 16 bases between them. This CDR3 is 15 amino acids long. The CDR3 DNA sequence: TGTGCCAGCAGTTTCAACTTGGCGGGCCCTTACGAGCAGTACTTC. Its translation is CASSFNLAGPYEQYF.

The gene calls are TRBV12-3 or TRBV12-4 and TRBJ2-2; D might be TRBD2 (5 bases). Trimming left V 1 base short and J 7 bases short, with 13 bases between. The CDR3 extends over 15 amino acids. The CDR3 sequence: CASSLVRGRGGELFF. CDR3 DNA: TGTGCCAGCAGTTTAGTCCGAGGGAGAGGCGGGGAGCTGTTTTTT.

The rearrangement links TRBV10-3 to TRBJ2-7; D might be TRBD2 (7 bases). The CDR3 is 13 residues long. Germline V lookup: CDR1 ENHRY, CDR2 SYGVKD. The V gene lost 7 bases and the J gene lost 4 bases, with 14 bases spanning the gap. DNA for the CDR3: TGTGCCATCAATCCGGGGGGCGCGTACGAGCAGTACTTC. It translates to CAINPGGAYEQYF.

As concerns this clonotype: This may be a read error: a much more frequent sequence differs by one nucleotide. The chain combines TRBV13 with TRBJ2-1; no definite D call. This CDR3 spans 12 amino acids. Germline loops: CDR1 PRHDT, CDR2 FYEKMQ (reference sequence). The CDR3 loop reads CASSSSYDEQFF. CDR3 sequence (DNA): TGTGCCAGCAGCTCATCCTACGATGAGCAGTTCTTC. Combining the CDR3 with reference TRBV13 and TRBJ2-1 gives the whole variable domain AAGVIQSPRHLIKEKRETATLKCYPIPRHDTVYWYQQGPGQDPQFLISFYEKMQSDKGSIPDRFSAQQFSDYHSELNMSSLELGDSALYFCASSSSYDEQFFGPGTRLTVL.

The genes are TRBV6-5 and TRBJ2-5, with D hard to call. Trimming stripped 8 bases from V and 2 bases from J, with 9 bases between. Germline CDR1 is MNHEY and CDR2 is SVGAGI. This CDR3 comprises 12 residues. CDR3: CASRRAQETQYF. CDR3 coding DNA: TGTGCCAGCCGTCGGGCTCAAGAGACCCAGTACTTC.

The chain employs TRBV29-1 and TRBJ1-1; D is ambiguous. Germline assignment: CDR1 SQVTM and CDR2 ANQGSEA. Trimming took off 8 bases at V and 1 base at J, with 14 bases between the two ends. The CDR3 runs to 13 residues. CDR3 DNA sequence: TGCAGCTCCCAAATCGACGGGAACACTGAAGCTTTCTTT. This codes for CSSQIDGNTEAFF.

This chain connects TRBV28 to TRBJ2-1, with 8 nucleotides matching TRBD2. The J segment lost 0 bases and the V segment lost 2 bases, leaving 6 bases of the junction unmatched. This CDR3 has 17 residues. CDR1 is MDHEN, CDR2 SYDVKM, per germline. CDR3 loop: CASSLTSGPLSYNEQFF. The CDR3 coding sequence is TGTGCCAGCAGTTTAACTAGCGGTCCGCTCTCCTACAATGAGCAGTTCTTC.

A few counts support this clonotype. V gene TRBV6-1 combines with J gene TRBJ2-7; 13 bases map to TRBD2. J was trimmed by 0 bases and V by 7 bases; bases with no gene match: 3. CDR1 and CDR2 (germline): MNHNS, SASEGT. This CDR3 is 15 amino acids long. The CDR3 DNA sequence: TGTGCCAGCACCAGGACTAGCGGGAGCTCCTACGAGCAGTACTTC. Its translation is CASTRTSGSSYEQYF.